Listed here are 14 T cell receptor beta chains from one sample, sequenced in a study of cytomegalovirus exposure and HLA in healthy donors. PCR amplification relied on 60 Vbeta primers (plus 13 Jbeta primers). Profiled with immunoSEQ multiplex PCR; TCRdb holds only in-frame clones, not every one. The repertoire holds approximately 100,000 clones, approximately 73% seen once, with about a tenth in the top ten. The sequencing sample was made of PBMCs. Source of these receptors: a woman aged 18-29 years in good health and CMV-seropositive.

The V gene is TRBV7-6, the J gene TRBJ2-7; a weak D match, TRBD1 (6 bases). V lost 6 bases and J 3 bases, leaving 18 bases between the germline ends. The germline V gene encodes CDR1 SGHVS and CDR2 FNYEAQ. The CDR3 spans 15 residues. The CDR3 DNA is TGTGCCAGCAGTCGGGGACAACTACTCCTCTACGAGCAGTACTTC. Its translation: CASSRGQLLLYEQYF.

This sequence joins TRBV6-5 and TRBJ2-7; 7 positions agree with TRBD1. Germline V lookup: CDR1 MNHEY, CDR2 SVGAGI. The CDR3 sequence is 13 residues long. Trimming removed 3 bases from V and 3 bases from J; junction bases left unmatched: 2. CDR3 sequence: CASSYNRGYEQYF. The DNA of the CDR3 is TGTGCCAGCAGTTATAACAGGGGCTACGAGCAGTACTTC.

V gene TRBV13 combines with J gene TRBJ2-5; the D gene is possibly TRBD1 (5 bases). V shed 0 bases and J shed 2 bases, with 7 bases lying between them. The CDR3 has 14 amino acids. Germline V CDR1 and CDR2: PRHDT, FYEKMQ (reference sequence). The CDR3 reads CASSLGAGQETQYF. In DNA form, the CDR3 reads TGTGCCAGCAGCTTAGGGGCAGGGCAAGAGACCCAGTACTTC.

This chain connects TRBV7-2 to TRBJ2-3; D is ambiguous. The CDR3 extends over 14 amino acids. The V gene's germline CDR1 is SGHTA and CDR2 FQGNSA. Trimming removed 5 bases from V and 0 bases from J, with 9 bases in between. The CDR3 loop reads CASSPSFSTDTQYF. Written as DNA, the CDR3 is TGTGCCAGCAGCCCCTCCTTTAGCACAGATACGCAGTATTTT. The entire variable domain, with the rest obtained from reference TRBV7-2 and TRBJ2-3, is as follows: GAGVSQSPSNKVTEKGKDVELRCDPISGHTALYWYRQSLGQGLEFLIYFQGNSAPDKSGLPSDRFSAERTGGSVSTLTIQRTQQEDSAVYLCASSPSFSTDTQYFGPGTRLTVL.

The chain has TRBV10-2 and TRBJ2-7; possibly TRBD2 for D (7 bases). The germline gives CDR1 WSHSY, CDR2 SAAADI. Between the trimmed V and J ends, which lost 0 bases and 4 bases, there was a span of 16 bases. The CDR3 is made up of 16 amino acids. For the CDR3, the DNA is TGCGCCAGCAGTGAGTCGACTGCGGGGGACAAATACGAGCAGTACTTC. Residues: CASSESTAGDKYEQYF.

The chain has TRBV5-8 and TRBJ2-3; D gene unclear. Trimming took off 2 bases at V and 11 bases at J, with 12 bases between the two ends. Germline V gives CDR1 SGHTS, CDR2 YDEGEE. CDR3 size: 12 residues. CDR3 DNA: TGTGCCAGCAGCTTATGGGCATTGGGGCAGTATTTT. It yields the protein CASSLWALGQYF.

J is TRBJ2-3 and V is TRBV5-1; no definite D call. The CDR3 extends over 13 amino acids. Germline V gene lookup returns CDR1 SGHRS and CDR2 YFSETQ. Deletions cut 6 bases from V and 4 bases from J, with 12 bases between. This CDR3 reads CASNQVISDTQYF. CDR3 in DNA: TGCGCCAGCAACCAGGTCATATCAGATACGCAGTATTTT. The entire variable domain, with the rest obtained from reference TRBV5-1 and TRBJ2-3, is as follows: KAGVTQTPRYLIKTRGQQVTLSCSPISGHRSVSWYQQTPGQGLQFLFEYFSETQRNKGNFPGRFSGRQFSNSRSEMNVSTLELGDSALYLCASNQVISDTQYFGPGTRLTVL.

The chain has TRBV4-2 and TRBJ2-3; a possible D gene is TRBD2 (5 bases). This CDR3 spans 15 amino acids. V was clipped by 0 bases and J by 3 bases, with 10 bases between them. Germline-derived CDR1 and CDR2 are LGHNA and YNFKEQ. The CDR3 is CASSQDWRVTDTQYF. CDR3 DNA sequence: TGTGCCAGCAGCCAAGATTGGCGGGTTACAGATACGCAGTATTTT.

The chain is built from TRBV9 and TRBJ2-1; the match to TRBD2 covers 9 bases. The length of the CDR3 is 15 residues. CDR1 and CDR2 from the germline V gene are SGDLS and YYNGEE. Trimming at V came to 0 bases and at J to 4 bases, leaving 2 bases not matched to a gene. The CDR3: CASSVALAGYNEQFF. The CDR3 coding sequence is TGTGCCAGCAGCGTAGCCCTAGCGGGGTACAATGAGCAGTTCTTC.

This chain uses TRBV7-9 with TRBJ2-7; D perhaps matches TRBD1 (5 bases). V shed 4 bases and J shed 2 bases, with 12 bases lying between them. Germline CDR1 SEHNR, CDR2 FQNEAQ (reference sequence). The CDR3 is made up of 14 amino acids. The CDR3 sequence: CASSSRQPTYEQYF. The DNA of the CDR3 is TGTGCCAGCAGCTCAAGACAGCCTACCTACGAGCAGTACTTC.

The J gene is TRBJ2-7, the V gene TRBV6-6, with TRBD2 identical over 8 bases. Trimming at V came to 7 bases and at J to 6 bases, leaving 8 bases not matched to a gene. CDR1 is MNHNY, CDR2 SVGAGI, per germline (reference sequence). The CDR3 has 13 amino acids. The CDR3 coding sequence is TGTGCCAGCAAAGAGCGGGAGCGTCTCGAGCAGTACTTC. Translated, it gives CASKERERLEQYF.

This rearrangement joins TRBV6-6 to TRBJ1-2; tentatively, D is TRBD1 (6 bases). CDR3 length: 15 residues. The ends were cut back, 4 bases at V and 0 bases at J, with 12 bases in the middle. Germline lookup yields CDR1 MNHNY and CDR2 SVGAGI (reference sequence). The chain's CDR3 is CASSSHRTANYGYTF. CDR3 nucleotides: TGTGCCAGCAGTTCCCACAGGACAGCTAACTATGGCTACACCTTC.

The J gene is TRBJ1-2, the V gene TRBV29-1; 7 bases fit TRBD1. Germline V gene lookup returns CDR1 SQVTM and CDR2 ANQGSEA. V shed 8 bases, J shed 4 bases, and the junction held 10 bases outside the gene matches. CDR3 length equals 13 residues. CDR3 sequence: CSFSGGPFYGYTF. The CDR3 nucleotides are TGCAGCTTCTCAGGGGGTCCCTTCTATGGCTACACCTTC.

The genes are TRBV5-4 and TRBJ1-1; D might be TRBD1 (5 bases). CDR1 and CDR2 (germline): SGHNT, YYREEE (reference sequence). Trimming shortened V by 0 bases and J by 6 bases, and 9 bases separated the two germline ends. The CDR3 is made up of 13 amino acids. The DNA of the CDR3 is TGTGCCAGCAGCTTGGCCGGGGGATCTGAAGCTTTCTTT. Protein: CASSLAGGSEAFF.